Here is one T cell receptor (beta chain) with its context. CDR3 size: 15 residues. Germline V gene lookup returns CDR1 WNHNN and CDR2 SYGVQD (reference sequence). V was cut by 7 bases and J by 7 bases, with 19 bases left in between. The sample belongs to a study of blood T cell repertoires in COVID-19. Sequencing used immunoSEQ multiplex PCR; TCRdb keeps in-frame clones, though not all of them. Of over 250,000 clones listed, 80% to 90% were seen once; the top ten hold around 2%. This chain connects TRBV10-1 to TRBJ2-2; D is possibly TRBD1 (6 bases). This TCR derives from a woman between 18 and 29 years old who had recovered from COVID-19. Sequenced input: PBMCs or T cells enriched from blood (not recorded which). The CDR3 here is CASKAITGMDGELFF. The CDR3 bases are TGCGCCAGCAAGGCTATTACAGGGATGGACGGGGAGCTGTTTTTT.